This entry lists 5 T cell receptor beta chains sequenced from one sample in a study of T-cell reconstitution after alpha-beta-depleted transplantation in children. For TCRbeta, the library was prepared with unique molecular identifiers. TCRdb re-called the PCR reads with MiXCR, one entry per CDR3 protein. This repertoire shows some 250,000 distinct CDR3 sequences, 12% found once; its top ten account for roughly 2.8%. The specimen was PBMCs from the stem cell graft donor, collected from the stem cell graft. These receptors were taken from a human donor who donated a stem cell graft to a child with acute lymphoblastic leukemia.

This clonotype was found many times. CDR3 bases: TGTGCCAGCAGCCCGGGGTTAAGGGGCAACGAGCAGTACTTC. Translating gives CASSPGLRGNEQYF. The rearrangement links TRBV7-8 to TRBJ2-7; D assignment may be TRBD1 or TRBD2 (5 bases each). The V and J ends lost 5 bases and 5 bases respectively, with 16 bases between them. The CDR3 extends over 14 amino acids. CDR1 is SGHVS and CDR2 is FQNEAQ in the germline V gene.

The V and J genes are TRBV5-1 and TRBJ2-5; D remains ambiguous. This CDR3 spans 14 amino acids. From germline, CDR1 is SGHRS and CDR2 YFSETQ. The ends were cut back, 4 bases at V and 5 bases at J, with 15 bases in the middle. Here the CDR3 DNA reads TGCGCCAGCAGCCGCGACTCCCTGAGGGAGACCCAGTACTTC. This encodes CASSRDSLRETQYF.

This clonotype was seen ten or more times. V gene TRBV11-1 combines with J gene TRBJ1-1; D not certain. The CDR3 consists of 19 residues. V gave up 5 bases and J gave up 1 base, with 26 bases separating them. Per the germline V gene, CDR1 is SGHAT and CDR2 is FQDESV (reference sequence). The CDR3 DNA reads TGTGCCAGCAGCGAAAGGGTCCGAGGGTCGGTCCTTCCGAACACTGAAGCTTTCTTT. Translation: CASSERVRGSVLPNTEAFF.

Notes on this clonotype: This clone may be a read error of a much larger clone one base away. The rearrangement uses TRBV6-1 and TRBJ2-7; D perhaps matches TRBD1 (6 bases). The CDR3 runs 13 residues. Germline V gene data show CDR1 as MNHNS and CDR2 as SASEGT. V was trimmed by 7 bases and J by 0 bases, leaving 10 bases between them. The CDR3 region is CASMRTDSYEQYF. The CDR3 DNA is TGTGCCAGCATGCGGACAGACTCCTACGAGCAGTACTTC.

This clonotype has ten or more counts. This chain connects TRBV28 to TRBJ2-7; no definite D call. This CDR3 has 15 amino acids. Trimming took off 5 bases at V and 0 bases at J, with 14 bases between the two ends. Germline V gene lookup returns CDR1 MDHEN and CDR2 SYDVKM. CDR3 residues: CASSLTGGSSYEQYF. CDR3 nucleotides: TGTGCCAGCAGTCTGACGGGCGGTAGCTCCTACGAGCAGTACTTC.